A selection of T cell receptor beta chains follows, all from one sample in a study of siplizumab effects on memory and regulatory T cells. Libraries were prepared by immunoSEQ multiplex PCR; TCRdb keeps only in-frame clonotypes and omits some of them. The data contain roughly 110,000 clones, over 85% of them seen just once; the ten biggest clones take up over 0.15%. Material: non-Treg CD4+ T cells sorted from blood. The receptors shown here come from a human donor in good health. Each CDR3 is given with its conserved first and last residue. D genes are given only for firm matches. Clone size is given for some rows only: seen once, a few or many times, or a class if the clone is expanded.

D gene: -; V gene: TRBV18; J gene: TRBJ2-3; clone size: once; CDR3 DNA: TGTGCCAGCTCGGCGACCAGGACTAGCACAGATACGCAGTATTTT; CDR3 protein: CASSATRTSTDTQYF
D gene: -; V gene: TRBV7-2; J gene: TRBJ2-7; clone size: -; CDR3 DNA: TGTGCCAGCAGCTTAAAAACAGGGACAAATTACGAGCAGTACTTC; CDR3 protein: CASSLKTGTNYEQYF
D gene: TRBD2; V gene: TRBV6-1; J gene: TRBJ2-3; clone size: once; CDR3 DNA: TGTGCCAGCAGTGAATATACTAGCGGCGGAGATACGCAGTATTTT; CDR3 protein: CASSEYTSGGDTQYF
D gene: TRBD1; V gene: TRBV10-3; J gene: TRBJ1-2; clone size: -; CDR3 DNA: TGTGCCATCAAACGAACAGGGGCGGAGGGCTACACCTTC; CDR3 protein: CAIKRTGAEGYTF
D gene: TRBD1; V gene: TRBV28; J gene: TRBJ1-3; clone size: -; CDR3 DNA: TGTGCCAGCAGTCCGCGGACAGGGATATGGGACACCATATATTTT; CDR3 protein: CASSPRTGIWDTIYF
D gene: -; V gene: TRBV6-1; J gene: TRBJ1-1; clone size: -; CDR3 DNA: TGTGCCAGCACCCAGACAGGGAACACTGAAGCTTTCTTT; CDR3 protein: CASTQTGNTEAFF
D gene: -; V gene: TRBV27; J gene: TRBJ2-7; clone size: -; CDR3 DNA: TGTGCCAGCAGTTTAGGGTTTAGTGGCCCCTACGAGCAGTACTTC; CDR3 protein: CASSLGFSGPYEQYF
D gene: TRBD1; V gene: TRBV6-6; J gene: TRBJ2-7; clone size: -; CDR3 DNA: TGTGCCAGCAGTTACTCTAGGGGGCCCCCCTACGAGCAGTACTTC; CDR3 protein: CASSYSRGPPYEQYF
D gene: -; V gene: TRBV29-1; J gene: TRBJ1-2; clone size: -; CDR3 DNA: TGCAGCGTTCAACAGGCTCCCTATGGCTACACCTTC; CDR3 protein: CSVQQAPYGYTF
D gene: -; V gene: TRBV10-3; J gene: TRBJ2-5; clone size: -; CDR3 DNA: TGTGCCATCAGTGAGTCGTGGACTCACCAAGAGACCCAGTACTTC; CDR3 protein: CAISESWTHQETQYF
D gene: -; V gene: TRBV30; J gene: TRBJ2-3; clone size: -; CDR3 DNA: TGTGCCTGGAGACAGGGTGGAACAGATACGCAGTATTTT; CDR3 protein: CAWRQGGTDTQYF
D gene: TRBD1; V gene: TRBV11-2; J gene: TRBJ2-3; clone size: -; CDR3 DNA: TGTGCCAGCAGCCCCGACAGGGGCACAGATACGCAGTATTTT; CDR3 protein: CASSPDRGTDTQYF
D gene: TRBD2; V gene: TRBV4-2; J gene: TRBJ2-2; clone size: -; CDR3 DNA: TGTGCCAGCAGCCAATTAATAGCGGGGAACACCGGGGAGCTGTTTTTT; CDR3 protein: CASSQLIAGNTGELFF
D gene: TRBD2; V gene: TRBV10-3; J gene: TRBJ2-1; clone size: -; CDR3 DNA: TGTGCAATCAGGCGACTAGCGGCCGGCTACAATGAGCAGTTCTTC; CDR3 protein: CAIRRLAAGYNEQFF
D gene: -; V gene: TRBV14; J gene: TRBJ1-2; clone size: -; CDR3 DNA: TGTGCCAGCAGCCAAGGAACGGGATATACTAACTATGGCTACACCTTC; CDR3 protein: CASSQGTGYTNYGYTF
D gene: TRBD1; V gene: TRBV10-1; J gene: TRBJ2-1; clone size: -; CDR3 DNA: TGCGCCCGCACAGGACAGGGGACCTACAATGAGCAGTTCTTC; CDR3 protein: CARTGQGTYNEQFF
D gene: TRBD1; V gene: TRBV6-5; J gene: TRBJ1-1; clone size: -; CDR3 DNA: TGTGCCAGCAGTTACCTTGGGACAGCGAACACTGAAGCTTTCTTT; CDR3 protein: CASSYLGTANTEAFF
D gene: -; V gene: TRBV5-1; J gene: TRBJ1-1; clone size: -; CDR3 DNA: TGCGCCAGCAGCTTATCCCGGGTTGGGGGCCGGAACACTGAAGCTTTCTTT; CDR3 protein: CASSLSRVGGRNTEAFF
D gene: TRBD2; V gene: TRBV15; J gene: TRBJ2-5; clone size: -; CDR3 DNA: TGTGCCACCAGCAGAGATATTGCGGGGGGCCGGGAGACCCAGTACTTC; CDR3 protein: CATSRDIAGGRETQYF
D gene: TRBD2; V gene: TRBV6-5; J gene: TRBJ2-7; clone size: -; CDR3 DNA: TGTGCCAGCAGTTTGCGCGGGGGGCCCTCCTACGAGCAGTACTTC; CDR3 protein: CASSLRGGPSYEQYF
D gene: -; V gene: TRBV19; J gene: TRBJ1-1; clone size: -; CDR3 DNA: TGTGCCAGCGAAGTAGGTGGTTACACTGAAGCTTTCTTT; CDR3 protein: CASEVGGYTEAFF
D gene: -; V gene: TRBV29-1; J gene: TRBJ1-2; clone size: -; CDR3 DNA: TGCAGCGTTGACTCGGCAGGGGAATATGGCTACACCTTC; CDR3 protein: CSVDSAGEYGYTF
D gene: TRBD1; V gene: TRBV7-6; J gene: TRBJ1-1; clone size: -; CDR3 DNA: TGTGCCAGCAGCTACGGACAGGGTGCTGAAGCTTTCTTT; CDR3 protein: CASSYGQGAEAFF
D gene: TRBD1; V gene: TRBV27; J gene: TRBJ1-2; clone size: -; CDR3 DNA: TGTGCCAGCAGTCCCCGACAGGGTCGCTATGGCTACACCTTC; CDR3 protein: CASSPRQGRYGYTF
D gene: -; V gene: TRBV27; J gene: TRBJ2-1; clone size: -; CDR3 DNA: TGTGCCAGCAGTCCCCCCGGTTCGGCGGGGAGGAATGAGCAGTTCTTC; CDR3 protein: CASSPPGSAGRNEQFF
D gene: TRBD1; V gene: TRBV6-6; J gene: TRBJ1-2; clone size: once; CDR3 DNA: TGTGCCAGCAGGAGACAGGGGGCGGGTAACTATGGCTACACCTTC; CDR3 protein: CASRRQGAGNYGYTF
D gene: -; V gene: TRBV19; J gene: TRBJ1-6; clone size: few; CDR3 DNA: TGTGCCAGTAGTAGAACAGATTCACCCCTCCACTTT; CDR3 protein: CASSRTDSPLHF
D gene: -; V gene: TRBV14; J gene: TRBJ2-5; clone size: -; CDR3 DNA: TGTGCCAGCAGCCAAGAGTTCGCCGGGATCATCAAAGAGACCCAGTACTTC; CDR3 protein: CASSQEFAGIIKETQYF
D gene: TRBD1; V gene: TRBV7-8; J gene: TRBJ1-2; clone size: once; CDR3 DNA: TGTGCCAGCAGTCGAGACAGGGTAATGGGTTACACCTTC; CDR3 protein: CASSRDRVMGYTF
D gene: -; V gene: TRBV5-5; J gene: TRBJ1-5; clone size: once; CDR3 DNA: TGTGCCAGCAGCACGGGACCGATGATTAGCAATCAGCCCCAGCATTTT; CDR3 protein: CASSTGPMISNQPQHF
D gene: -; V gene: TRBV19; J gene: TRBJ2-1; clone size: -; CDR3 DNA: TGTGCCAGTAGTAGAAACCGGGACTCCCGATACAATGAGCAGTTCTTC; CDR3 protein: CASSRNRDSRYNEQFF
D gene: TRBD1; V gene: TRBV5-6; J gene: TRBJ1-4; clone size: -; CDR3 DNA: TGTGCCAGCGTTGACCCCAGACAGGGGGCTAGAGAAAAACTGTTTTTT; CDR3 protein: CASVDPRQGAREKLFF